This TCR beta chain was captured in a study of T cell responses to AZD1222 COVID-19 vaccine. Sequencing was performed with immunoSEQ multiplex PCR; in TCRdb, only in-frame clones are kept and a portion is missing. The repertoire holds some 170,000 clones, with 94% as singletons. The CDR3 totals 14 residues. Unmatched junction bases numbered 4, after V lost 8 bases and J lost 2 bases. Germline loops: CDR1 SNHLY, CDR2 FYNNEI. Study findings and constraints: Mostly white British, mostly female donors; authors suggested clonal diversity may be underestimated. Researchers report vaccine-associated CD4 TCRs spanning spike, with dominance at 160-218 and 743-854. Baseline antibody screening turned up just six seropositive AZD1222 recipients. There were repertoire samples only from the period after the peak T cell response.

On this clone: Its specificity is unknown.

The chain links TRBV2 to TRBJ1-5; TRBD1 agrees at 9 bases. The receptor's source is an adult who received the AZD1222 COVID-19 vaccine. The sample in question was peripheral blood, obtained 28 days after the second AZD1222 dose. The CDR3 bases are TGTGCCAGCCACAGGGGGCAGGGCAATCAGCCCCAGCATTTT. Translated: CASHRGQGNQPQHF.